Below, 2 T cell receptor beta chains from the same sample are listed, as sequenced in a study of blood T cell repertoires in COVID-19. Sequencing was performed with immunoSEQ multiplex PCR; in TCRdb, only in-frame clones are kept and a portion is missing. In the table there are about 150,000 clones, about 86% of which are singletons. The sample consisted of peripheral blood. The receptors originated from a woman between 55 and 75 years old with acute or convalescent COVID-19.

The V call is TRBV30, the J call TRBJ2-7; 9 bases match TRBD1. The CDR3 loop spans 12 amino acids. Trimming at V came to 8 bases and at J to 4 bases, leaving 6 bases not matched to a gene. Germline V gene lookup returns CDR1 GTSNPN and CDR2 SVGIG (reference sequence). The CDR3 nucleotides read TGTGCCATGGACAGGGGCGGTTACGAGCAGTACTTC. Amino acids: CAMDRGGYEQYF.

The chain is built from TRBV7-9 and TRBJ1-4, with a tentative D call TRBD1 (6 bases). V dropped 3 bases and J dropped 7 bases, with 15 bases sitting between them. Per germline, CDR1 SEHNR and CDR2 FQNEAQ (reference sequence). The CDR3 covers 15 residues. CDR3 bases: TGTGCCAGCAGCTTTGGACAGCCTGGCGGTGAAAAACTGTTTTTT. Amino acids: CASSFGQPGGEKLFF.